Detailed here is one T cell receptor (beta chain). As originally analysed: Cell counts per sample came from amplifying reference gene primers. The assay was immunoSEQ multiplex PCR, and TCRdb's table has in-frame clones only and misses some. That table supplies the V and J calls and clone size; D and trimming were determined from the DNA. Of hundreds of thousands of clones in the sample, around 90% are singletons; the top ten hold roughly 3.4%. Looked up from germline, CDR1 is MNHNS and CDR2 is SASEGT. The CDR3 has 15 residues. Trimming removed 2 bases at V and 8 bases at J, with 17 bases between. This specimen belongs to a study of blood T cell repertoires in COVID-19. Study-level information: Spain, Italy and the United States supplied samples that represented acute and convalescent COVID-19.

The receptor was isolated from a woman between 18 and 29 years old who had recovered from COVID-19. The chain couples TRBV6-1 to TRBJ2-3, with D possibly TRBD2 on 5 matching bases. Sequencing was carried out using peripheral blood. CDR3 loop: CASSEPIQLASTQYF. DNA of the CDR3: TGTGCCAGCAGTGAACCCATCCAGCTAGCCAGTACGCAGTATTTT.